This T cell receptor beta chain is drawn from a study of Graves' ophthalmopathy and Graves' hyperthyroidism. Study context: There was a collection of peripheral blood at initial diagnosis, before any treatment. Findings and limits, study-wide: Most expanded thyroid clonotypes above 0.001 frequency also appeared in blood.

RNA transcripts provided the template for amplifying TCR beta CDR3 regions. A first-round RT-PCR used HTBI primers, followed by a second-round multiplex PCR. TCRdb reprocessed the multiplex PCR reads with MiXCR, giving one entry per CDR3 protein. This sample yields hundreds of thousands of distinct CDR3 sequences, of which 35% to 50% are seen a single time; around 3% belongs to the top ten. Per the germline V gene, CDR1 is SEHNR and CDR2 is FQNEAQ (reference sequence). This CDR3 region has 19 residues. Losses at the gene ends were 0 bases for V and 2 bases for J; bases not matched to a gene: 12. Moderate-to-severe activity, CAS at least 3, NOSPECS at least 4 and duration under 3 months characterized donors with ophthalmopathy. The diagnosis was founded upon clinical symptoms, serum thyroxine, TRAb, thyroid ultrasound and orbital computed tomography. This clonotype was observed a few times. What it recognizes is unknown.

This clonotype originated in an adult man with Graves' ophthalmopathy. The sequenced material came from peripheral blood. The chain is built from TRBV7-9 and TRBJ2-2; 7 positions match TRBD1. CDR3 sequence (DNA): TGTGCCAGCAGCTTAGCCGTTATGGACAGGTGGAGAAACACCGGGGAGCTGTTTTTT. This gives the protein CASSLAVMDRWRNTGELFF.